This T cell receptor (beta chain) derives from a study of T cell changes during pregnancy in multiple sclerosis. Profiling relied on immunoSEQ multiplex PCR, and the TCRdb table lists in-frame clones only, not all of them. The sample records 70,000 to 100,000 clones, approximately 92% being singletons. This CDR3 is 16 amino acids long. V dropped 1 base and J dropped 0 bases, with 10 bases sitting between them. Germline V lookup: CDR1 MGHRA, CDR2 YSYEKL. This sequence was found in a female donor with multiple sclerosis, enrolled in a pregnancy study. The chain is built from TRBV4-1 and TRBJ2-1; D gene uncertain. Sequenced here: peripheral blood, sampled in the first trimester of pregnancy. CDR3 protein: CASSQVMAGSYNEQFF. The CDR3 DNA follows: TGCGCCAGCAGCCAAGTTATGGCAGGCTCCTACAATGAGCAGTTCTTC.